Listed below are T cell receptor beta chains from one sample, sequenced in a study of CD8 T cells in Susac syndrome. MiXCR was run by TCRdb on the immunoSEQ multiplex PCR reads, yielding one entry per CDR3 protein. Counted here are under 200,000 distinct CDR3 sequences, roughly nine tenths occurring once; the ten biggest clones make up under 0.085%. The sequenced sample was CD4+ T cells from PBMCs. These receptors all stem from a human donor in good health. The CDR3 runs from the conserved cysteine through the conserved F or W. A D gene is named only where the DNA matches it firmly. Not all rows give a size; the values are once, few, many and, for expanded clones, a class.

TGTGCCAGCAGCAAAACAGGGGCGGGGGAAAAACTGTTTTTT	CASSKTGAGEKLFF	TRBV5-6	.	TRBJ1-4	TRBD1
TGTGCCACCAGTGAACAGGGCCGGGGCTACACCTTC	CATSEQGRGYTF	TRBV24-1	.	TRBJ1-2	.
TGTGCCACCAGTGATTCCGGGACTCAAAATGAGCAGTTCTTC	CATSDSGTQNEQFF	TRBV24-1	.	TRBJ2-1	.
TGTGCCAGCAGCCAAGGTAGGGACAGGCAAGCTTTCTTT	CASSQGRDRQAFF	TRBV3-1	.	TRBJ1-1	TRBD1
TGTGCCAGCAGTCCTAGCGGGGGTGGTTACAATGAGCAGTTCTTC	CASSPSGGGYNEQFF	TRBV2	.	TRBJ2-1	TRBD2
TGTGCCACCAGTGCCCCAGGCACCCACGAGCAGTACTTC	CATSAPGTHEQYF	TRBV24-1	.	TRBJ2-7	.
TGTGCCAGCAGCCTTCCGGGACAGGGTATAGAGACCCAGTACTTC	CASSLPGQGIETQYF	TRBV3-1	.	TRBJ2-5	TRBD1
TGTGCCAGCAGCTATGCCGGGACTAACGCAGATACGCAGTATTTT	CASSYAGTNADTQYF	TRBV7-9	.	TRBJ2-3	TRBD2
TGTGCCAGCAGAATTACAGGGGCTGGGGCCAACGTCCTGACTTTC	CASRITGAGANVLTF	TRBV6-5	.	TRBJ2-6	TRBD1
TGTGCCAGCAGCCCGACTAGCGGGAGGAATGAGCAGTTCTTC	CASSPTSGRNEQFF	TRBV28	.	TRBJ2-1	TRBD2
TGTGCCAGCAGCTCCGGGACAGGGCCCTCTTGGGAGCAGTACTTC	CASSSGTGPSWEQYF	TRBV6-5	.	TRBJ2-7	TRBD1
TGCAGTGCTAGAGTACAGACTGAAGCTTTCTTT	CSARVQTEAFF	TRBV20-1	.	TRBJ1-1	.
TGTGCCAGCAGCGTAGAGGTCAGGGACGAGCAGTACTTC	CASSVEVRDEQYF	TRBV9	.	TRBJ2-7	.
TGCCGACCTTGGAGGAACACTGAAGCTTTCTTT	CRPWRNTEAFF	TRBV23-1	.	TRBJ1-1	.
TGTGCCAGCACCGAGTCGGGGTACTTGACCTACGAGCAGTACTTC	CASTESGYLTYEQYF	TRBV6-1	once	TRBJ2-7	.
TGTGCCAGCTCACCACCGGACAGGGCTCACGAGCAGTACTTC	CASSPPDRAHEQYF	TRBV18	.	TRBJ2-7	TRBD1
TGCAGCGTTGACCGACAGGGTAGCAAGACCCAGTACTTC	CSVDRQGSKTQYF	TRBV29-1	.	TRBJ2-5	TRBD1
TGTGCCAGCACCCCGACGGGGTGGAACACTGAAGCTTTCTTT	CASTPTGWNTEAFF	TRBV6-2/TRBV6-3	.	TRBJ1-1	.
TGCGCCAGCAGCCATCTGTTTGGGACTCCCGGGGGCAATCAGCCCCAGCATTTT	CASSHLFGTPGGNQPQHF	TRBV4-1	.	TRBJ1-5	.
TGTGCCAGCAGTTTTCTTCGAGGACAGGGAAGCGACGAGCAGTACTTC	CASSFLRGQGSDEQYF	TRBV12-3/TRBV12-4	.	TRBJ2-7	TRBD1
TGTGCCAGCAGCTTGACTAGCGGGAGATCGTACAATGAGCAGTTCTTC	CASSLTSGRSYNEQFF	TRBV7-3	.	TRBJ2-1	TRBD2
TGTGCCAGCAGTCCCCGGGGGCCGAACACCGGGGAGCTGTTTTTT	CASSPRGPNTGELFF	TRBV7-2	.	TRBJ2-2	.
TGTGCCAGCAGCCAAGATGCCCGGGGCACTGAAGCTTTCTTT	CASSQDARGTEAFF	TRBV3-1	.	TRBJ1-1	.
TGTGCCAGCATTCGGTACGGCAGCAGGTACCAAGAGACCCAGTACTTC	CASIRYGSRYQETQYF	TRBV6-1	.	TRBJ2-5	.
.	CASSSSSDGGTQYF	TRBV28	.	TRBJ2-5	.
TGTGCCAGCAGCCAAGCAGGACTAGGGCTCCAAGAGACCCAGTACTTC	CASSQAGLGLQETQYF	TRBV14	.	TRBJ2-5	TRBD2
TGTGCCAGCACGATAGCCACGGGGTACGAGCAGTACTTC	CASTIATGYEQYF	TRBV7-9	.	TRBJ2-7	.
TGCGCCAGCAGTTTGTTCGGGTCCAGCTACCAAGAGACCCAGTACTTC	CASSLFGSSYQETQYF	TRBV5-1	.	TRBJ2-5	.
TGTGCCAGCATTCACGGTACTCCCAGGGCGACCCAGTACTTC	CASIHGTPRATQYF	TRBV6-2/TRBV6-3	.	TRBJ2-5	.
TGCGCCAGCAGCATGGATGGACAGGTTTGGGGGAGCCAGTACTTC	CASSMDGQVWGSQYF	TRBV5-1	.	TRBJ2-5	TRBD1
TGTGCCAGCAGCGCTGGACAGGCCGGTTATAATTCACCCCTCCACTTT	CASSAGQAGYNSPLHF	TRBV7-2	.	TRBJ1-6	TRBD1
TGCAGTGCTGCTCCAGGCGGAGATGGGGGGGTGGGGTCTGAAGCTTTCTTT	CSAAPGGDGGVGSEAFF	TRBV20-1	.	TRBJ1-1	.
TGCAGTGCCCCCCCGGGACAGGGATATGGCTACACCTTC	CSAPPGQGYGYTF	TRBV20-1	.	TRBJ1-2	TRBD1
TGCAGTGCTACCTGGCTAGCGGGAGCTAAGGATGAGCAGTTCTTC	CSATWLAGAKDEQFF	TRBV20-1	.	TRBJ2-1	TRBD2
TGTGCCACCAGTGACCCGGGGACAGTAGTAGATACGCAGTATTTT	CATSDPGTVVDTQYF	TRBV24-1	.	TRBJ2-3	TRBD1
TGTGCCAGCAGCCAGACAATTTTCTCCTACGAGCAGTACTTC	CASSQTIFSYEQYF	TRBV2	.	TRBJ2-7	.
TGTGCCAGCAGCGGCGGGTACCCCAATCAGCCCCAGCATTTT	CASSGGYPNQPQHF	TRBV9	.	TRBJ1-5	.
TGTGCCAGCTCACCAGCGGGGATCGGCAATCAGCCCCAGCATTTT	CASSPAGIGNQPQHF	TRBV18	.	TRBJ1-5	.
TGTGCCAGCAGTTACTCATCCACCGGGGAGCTGTTTTTT	CASSYSSTGELFF	TRBV6-5	.	TRBJ2-2	.
TGTGCCAGCACCCAACGGGGGGCAGGCAACTACGAGCAGTACTTC	CASTQRGAGNYEQYF	TRBV7-9	.	TRBJ2-7	.
TGTGCCAGTACCGCGGGACAGGTGAACACTGAAGCTTTCTTT	CASTAGQVNTEAFF	TRBV19	.	TRBJ1-1	TRBD1
TGCAGCGCCACGGACAGGGCCTACGAGCAGTACTTC	CSATDRAYEQYF	TRBV29-1	.	TRBJ2-7	TRBD1
TGTGCCAGCAGCGTTGGACAGGGGAGCGAGCAGTACTTC	CASSVGQGSEQYF	TRBV9	.	TRBJ2-7	TRBD1
TGTGCCAGCAGTACAGCAAGGAGCTCCTACGAGCAGTACTTC	CASSTARSSYEQYF	TRBV6-1	.	TRBJ2-7	.
TGTGCCAGCAGTCCGGGACTAAGCCCAGATACGCAGTATTTT	CASSPGLSPDTQYF	TRBV12-3/TRBV12-4	.	TRBJ2-3	TRBD2
TGTGCCAGTATTCGGGGGGGGAGCAATCAGCCCCAGCATTTT	CASIRGGSNQPQHF	TRBV19	.	TRBJ1-5	.